These T cell receptor beta chains were read from a single sample in a study of vaccination and CD4 T cells after COVID-19. These TCRs are of unknown antigen specificity. Each CDR3 protein is one row after TCRdb ran MiXCR on the PCR reads. Found here are about 7,400 distinct CDR3 sequences, less than 85% of them singletons; the top ten hold 15% to 20%. Sequenced sample: CD4+ T cells from blood, cultured in vitro. All receptors come from a human donor who had recovered from COVID-19. The CDR3 runs from the conserved cysteine through the conserved F or W. The D gene is left open where the match is weak. The size of a clone is reported for some rows only, either as once, few or many, or as a class for expanded clones.

>TRBJ1-6|-|-|TRBV11-1
TGTGCCAGCAGCTTAAGGCTTCATTCACCCCTCCACTTT
CASSLRLHSPLHF
>TRBJ2-7|-|TRBD2|TRBV20-1
TGCAGTGCTAGCGGGGGGACGATAGACTACGAGCAGTACTTC
CSASGGTIDYEQYF
>TRBJ1-5|-|-|TRBV12-3/TRBV12-4
TGTGCCAGCAGTCCCGGCAGGGGATCCAATCAGCCCCAGCATTTT
CASSPGRGSNQPQHF
>TRBJ2-3|once|TRBD1|TRBV24-1
TGTGCCACGGGACAGGGAGTTTCAGATACGCAGTATTTT
CATGQGVSDTQYF
>TRBJ1-5|-|TRBD1|TRBV20-1
TGCAGTGCTAGTCGCGACAGGGGGAATCAGCCCCAGCATTTT
CSASRDRGNQPQHF
>TRBJ2-7|-|-|TRBV27
TGTGCCAGCAGTTCGCGGGGGCGGGTAGGCGGTGGGGGGGTGGTAGAGCAGTACTTC
CASSSRGRVGGGGVVEQYF
>TRBJ2-1|-|TRBD2|TRBV28
TGTGCCAGTAGCGGAGGGACTAGCGGGAGTACTGAGCAGTTCTTC
CASSGGTSGSTEQFF
>TRBJ1-5|large|TRBD1|TRBV24-1
TGTGCCACCAGTGAGCAGGGGGCAGGCAATCAGCCCCAGCATTTT
CATSEQGAGNQPQHF
>TRBJ1-6|-|-|TRBV27
TGTGCCAGCAGCCGAAAGGGGGATTCACCCCTCCACTTT
CASSRKGDSPLHF
>TRBJ1-2|once|-|TRBV11-2
TGTGCCAGCAGCTTAGAACCCCGACAGCCTTACTTC
CASSLEPRQPYF
>TRBJ2-1|-|-|TRBV11-3
TGTGCCAGCAGCAACGTAGCTGGGCTCAATGAGCAGTTCTTC
CASSNVAGLNEQFF
>TRBJ1-6|-|-|TRBV20-1
TGCAGTGCTAGCCCCGGGACTTCCTCTTATAATTCACCCCTCCACTTT
CSASPGTSSYNSPLHF
>TRBJ2-1|-|TRBD2|TRBV20-1
TGCAGTGCGCTTACTAGCGGGCCCTACAATGAGCAGTTCTTC
CSALTSGPYNEQFF
>TRBJ2-2|-|-|TRBV10-2
TGCGCCAGCAGTGTTACGTTCCCCGGGGAGCTGTTTTTT
CASSVTFPGELFF
>TRBJ1-2|-|-|TRBV7-2
TGTGCCAGCAGCTTAGCGCTTGGCGGGTATGGCTACACCTTC
CASSLALGGYGYTF
>TRBJ2-7|-|TRBD1|TRBV20-1
TGCAGTGCTAGAGGGGACAGGGGGTCGGAGCAGTACTTC
CSARGDRGSEQYF
>TRBJ2-1|-|TRBD1|TRBV24-1
TGTGCCACCAGTGATACCCGACAGGGGGACAATGAGCAGTTCTTC
CATSDTRQGDNEQFF
>TRBJ2-5|-|-|TRBV20-1
TGCAGTGCTTACCGGGACACCCAAGAGACCCAGTACTTC
CSAYRDTQETQYF
>TRBJ2-3|-|-|TRBV27
TGTGCCAGCATGCGGCGGGGGCCCCCAGATACGCAGTATTTT
CASMRRGPPDTQYF
>TRBJ2-2|-|-|TRBV7-2
TGTGCCAGCGGGGGCAGGGGCGAATACACCGGGGAGCTGTTTTTT
CASGGRGEYTGELFF
>TRBJ1-1|medium-sized|TRBD1|TRBV5-4
TGTGCCAGCAGCCCTGACAGGGGGTTTATGAACACTGAAGCTTTCTTT
CASSPDRGFMNTEAFF
>TRBJ1-3|-|-|TRBV7-2
TGTGCCAGCAGCACACTAAGGGGAGGAAACACCATATATTTT
CASSTLRGGNTIYF
>TRBJ2-5|-|-|TRBV5-4
TGTGCCAGCAGCTCTCTATTGGGGGGAGAGACCCAGTACTTC
CASSSLLGGETQYF
>TRBJ2-5|-|TRBD2|TRBV4-3
TGCGCCAGCAGCCGAGCGATGACTAGCGGGGGAGAGACCCAGTACTTC
CASSRAMTSGGETQYF
>TRBJ1-4|few|-|TRBV21-1
TGTGCCAGCAGCAAAGTCACAGGTAAGAAGGTAAGACTGTTTTTT
CASSKVTGKKVRLFF
>TRBJ2-3|once|-|TRBV24-1
TGTGCCACCAGTGATCCCCGAAAGGGGCTCACAGATACGCAGTATTTT
CATSDPRKGLTDTQYF
>TRBJ2-2|-|TRBD2|TRBV20-1
TGCAGTGCTAGGGCTAACCTGCGGGAGGTCGGGGAGCTGTTTTTT
CSARANLREVGELFF
>TRBJ2-5|-|-|TRBV2
TGTGCCAGCACCCAAAAAGAGACCCAGTACTTC
CASTQKETQYF
>TRBJ1-2|-|-|TRBV9
TGTGCCAGCAGCGCGAGTGGGATGCGCTATGGCTACACCTTC
CASSASGMRYGYTF
>TRBJ1-6|-|-|TRBV7-2
TGTGCCAGCAGGTCGGGGGTAGGGAATTCACCCCTCCACTTT
CASRSGVGNSPLHF
>TRBJ1-6|-|-|TRBV20-1
TGCAGTGCTAGGCGGGCTAATTCACCCCTCCACTTT
CSARRANSPLHF
>TRBJ1-1|once|TRBD1|TRBV27
TGTGCCAGCAGTTCCAGGGGGAGAGGGGGGAACACTGAAGCTTTCTTT
CASSSRGRGGNTEAFF
>TRBJ2-7|-|TRBD2|TRBV20-1
TGCAGTCAGGGGTCGCTAGCGGGAGTGTCGAAGCAGTACTTC
CSQGSLAGVSKQYF
>TRBJ2-7|few|-|TRBV7-6
TGTGCCAGCAGCGTACAGGGTGGGGGTATTGACGAGCAGTACTTC
CASSVQGGGIDEQYF
>TRBJ1-1|-|-|TRBV7-9
TGTGCCAGCAGCTTCCCAGGAGTGAACACTGAAGCTTTCTTT
CASSFPGVNTEAFF
>TRBJ1-5|-|-|TRBV28
TGTGCCAGCAGTTTCCCCCTCGAGGGCGGGGATCAGCCCCAGCATTTT
CASSFPLEGGDQPQHF
>TRBJ1-2|-|TRBD1|TRBV4-1
TGCGCCAGCAGCCATCCCCAGGGGGTTTATGGCTACACCTTC
CASSHPQGVYGYTF
>TRBJ1-1|-|-|TRBV20-1
TGCAGTGCTATACGTAGCGGGACTGAAGCTTTCTTT
CSAIRSGTEAFF
>TRBJ1-2|-|-|TRBV28
TGTGCCAGCAGTTGGCAGGGCTATGGCTACACCTTC
CASSWQGYGYTF
>TRBJ2-7|-|-|TRBV21-1
TGTGCCAGCAGCAAAGAGTGGCAGAACTACGAGCAGTACTTC
CASSKEWQNYEQYF
>TRBJ1-6|-|-|TRBV20-1
TGCAGTGCCGGGGGAGGGACCTTTCATAATTCACCCCTCCACTTT
CSAGGGTFHNSPLHF
>TRBJ1-1|-|-|TRBV6-1
TGTGCCAGCAGTGAAGGGACAGCCACTGAAGCTTTCTTT
CASSEGTATEAFF
>TRBJ2-7|-|-|TRBV24-1
TGTGCCACCAGTGGCGCCAATGGGGGGCACTACGAGCAGTACTTC
CATSGANGGHYEQYF
>TRBJ1-5|-|-|TRBV6-2/TRBV6-3
TGTGCCAGCAGTTGGGACCTAGGTCATCAGCCCCAGCATTTT
CASSWDLGHQPQHF
>TRBJ2-7|-|TRBD1|TRBV28
TGTGCCAGCAGTTTAAGCTCCGGGACAGCGCTCTACGAGCAGTACTTC
CASSLSSGTALYEQYF
>TRBJ2-7|-|-|TRBV6-1
TGTGCCAGTCTCCGGGCAGACTCCTACGAGCAGTACTTC
CASLRADSYEQYF
>TRBJ1-2|-|-|TRBV7-9
TGTGCCAGCAGCTTGGGGGGGAACGGGGAGAAGTTCGGTGGCTACACCTTC
CASSLGGNGEKFGGYTF
>TRBJ2-5|-|-|TRBV19
TGTGCCAGTAGTATGGGTGCCCGGGGGGAGACCCAGTACTTC
CASSMGARGETQYF
>TRBJ1-5|-|-|TRBV20-1
TGCAGTGCGGGGCAGGGCGGTCAGCCCCAGCATTTT
CSAGQGGQPQHF
>TRBJ2-1|-|TRBD2|TRBV20-1
TGCAGTGCCCTTCTGGCGGGAGTTGGTGAGCAGTTCTTC
CSALLAGVGEQFF
>TRBJ1-6|-|-|TRBV27
TGTGCCAGCACCCCCGGTAAGGGGTTTTCACCCCTCCACTTT
CASTPGKGFSPLHF
>TRBJ2-5|-|-|TRBV11-2
TGTGCCAGCAGTTTGAGGGAACCACCAGGGGAGACCCAGTACTTC
CASSLREPPGETQYF
>TRBJ1-5|-|-|TRBV27
TGTGCCAGCAGTCCCGGGGGGCTGAGCAATCAGCCCCAGCATTTT
CASSPGGLSNQPQHF